The 27 T cell receptor beta chains below come from one sample, sequenced in a study of T-cell memory formation after mild COVID-19 (dated by TCRdb to about 2021). The library was made by 5' RACE. TCRdb shows the sequencer as Illumina NovaSeq 6000. The raw public data were reprocessed by TCRdb itself: fastp quality trimming at Q25, MiXCR clonotype calling, in-frame beta chains only. Under each unique CDR3 protein, matching rows form one entry showing the most common genes and DNA. A total of about 410,000 distinct CDR3 sequences appear in this sample, roughly a quarter of them only once. Jointly, the top ten make up around 13% of the sample. Sequencing used PBMCs or a T cell subset sorted from them (not recorded which). These receptors were obtained from an adult woman who had mild COVID-19 (a few samples of this study predate the infection). The sample titles of this study are shuffled in the database, so cell type and time point are left out; the donor was told from shared clones.

This clonotype has a handful of counts. CDR3 amino acids: CSATDRGRSTDTQYF. DNA of the CDR3: TGCAGTGCAACAGACAGGGGGCGTAGCACAGATACGCAGTATTTT. The chain is built from TRBV20-1 and TRBJ2-3, with 10 bases fitting TRBD1. Per germline, CDR1 DFQATT and CDR2 SNEGSKA (reference sequence). There are 15 residues in the CDR3. J was trimmed by 0 bases and V by 6 bases; bases with no gene match: 6.

This clonotype was seen a handful of times. The CDR3 loop reads CASSQEAPYEQYF. The CDR3 nucleotides are TGTGCCAGCAGCCAAGAGGCACCCTACGAGCAGTACTTC. The V call is TRBV3-1, the J call TRBJ2-7; D gene ambiguous. The CDR3 runs 13 residues. Germline V gene data show CDR1 as LGHDT and CDR2 as YNNKEL (reference sequence). The ends were cut back, 0 bases at V and 2 bases at J, with 5 bases in the middle.

J is TRBJ2-1 and V is TRBV3-1; tentative D call: TRBD2 (6 bases). Trimming removed 0 bases from V and 3 bases from J, with 9 bases in between. Germline V gene sequence: CDR1 LGHDT, CDR2 YNNKEL (reference sequence). CDR3 length equals 15 residues. In nucleotides, the CDR3 is TGTGCCAGCAGCCAAGATGGGGGGTTCTACAATGAGCAGTTCTTC. Encoded protein: CASSQDGGFYNEQFF.

The J gene is TRBJ2-7, the V gene TRBV5-1; no clear D gene. This CDR3 spans 14 amino acids. The V end lost 3 bases, the J end lost 2 bases, and 12 bases lay between the germline ends. CDR1 and CDR2 from the germline V gene are SGHRS and YFSETQ. This chain's CDR3 is CASSSRMIPYEQYF. CDR3 nucleotides: TGCGCCAGCAGCTCCCGTATGATTCCCTACGAGCAGTACTTC. The whole variable domain, remainder taken from reference TRBV5-1 and TRBJ2-7, is KAGVTQTPRYLIKTRGQQVTLSCSPISGHRSVSWYQQTPGQGLQFLFEYFSETQRNKGNFPGRFSGRQFSNSRSEMNVSTLELGDSALYLCASSSRMIPYEQYFGPGTRLTVT.

This clonotype was seen more than once but under ten times. The rearrangement joins TRBV20-1 to TRBJ2-7; D possibly uses TRBD1 or TRBD2 (5 bases each). Looked up from germline, CDR1 is DFQATT and CDR2 is SNEGSKA (reference sequence). The CDR3 loop spans 13 amino acids. The CDR3 nucleotides read TGCAGGACCCCTGGGGCAGGACTCCACGAGCAGTACTTC. It is translated as CRTPGAGLHEQYF.

V and J are TRBV20-1 and TRBJ1-3; D unclear. V was clipped by 4 bases and J by 0 bases, with 13 bases between them. The CDR3 loop spans 15 amino acids. Germline lookup yields CDR1 DFQATT and CDR2 SNEGSKA (reference sequence). CDR3 region: CSANDGFGSGNTIYF. CDR3 DNA sequence: TGCAGTGCTAATGACGGATTTGGCTCTGGAAACACCATATATTTT.

This clonotype was picked up many times. V is TRBV5-1 and J is TRBJ2-1; TRBD1 might be the D (5 bases). Germline lookup yields CDR1 SGHRS and CDR2 YFSETQ. Deletions cut 3 bases from V and 9 bases from J, with 19 bases between. The CDR3 sequence is 15 residues long. Written as DNA, the CDR3 is TGCGCCAGCAGCTCGAGGTGGCAGGGTGAAGGTGAGCAGTTCTTC. This encodes CASSSRWQGEGEQFF.

Comment on this clonotype: One end of the junction is discordant with germline, which a read error may explain. The CDR3 region is CSARETSGGAQETQYF. The CDR3 nucleotides are TGCAGTGCTAGGGAGACTAGCGGGGGGGCGCAGGAGACCCAGTATTTC. The V and J genes are TRBV20-1 and TRBJ2-5, with TRBD2 identical over 14 bases. This CDR3 is built from 16 residues. CDR1 is DFQATT and CDR2 is SNEGSKA in the germline V gene (reference sequence).

The J gene is TRBJ2-2, the V gene TRBV12-3 or TRBV12-4; perhaps TRBD1 as D (5 bases). The CDR3 extends over 11 amino acids. Between the trimmed V and J ends, which lost 8 bases and 10 bases, there was a span of 11 bases. Written as DNA, the CDR3 is TGTGCCAGCTCCAGGGTATTGGAGCTGTTTTTT. This sequence encodes CASSRVLELFF.

The J gene is TRBJ2-3, the V gene TRBV5-1; D is undetermined. The V gene lost 4 bases and the J gene lost 4 bases, with 13 bases spanning the gap. CDR1 and CDR2 (germline): SGHRS, YFSETQ. The length of the CDR3 is 14 residues. CDR3 region: CASSPGWTADTQYF. The CDR3 nucleotides read TGCGCCAGCAGCCCTGGCTGGACCGCAGATACGCAGTATTTT.

This clonotype came up a few times. V and J are TRBV12-3 or TRBV12-4 and TRBJ1-5; D is ambiguous. The CDR3 sequence is 13 residues long. Deletions cut 6 bases from V and 7 bases from J, with 13 bases between. CDR3 DNA sequence: TGTGCCAGCAGCGACGGTGGGGTACAGCCCCAGCATTTT. Protein: CASSDGGVQPQHF.

The table lists this clonotype with a few counts. The rearrangement joins TRBV30 to TRBJ2-5, with TRBD2 identical over 10 bases. This CDR3 spans 12 amino acids. V was clipped by 4 bases and J by 9 bases; unmatched bases: 5. Germline CDR1 is GTSNPN and CDR2 is SVGIG (reference sequence). The DNA for the CDR3 is TGTGCCTGGAATCTAGCGGGGGAGGCCCAGTACTTC. As protein: CAWNLAGEAQYF.

The chain employs TRBV19 and TRBJ2-1; tentative D call: TRBD1 (5 bases). The germline gives CDR1 LNHDA, CDR2 SQIVND (reference sequence). The CDR3 spans 14 residues. Deletions cut 4 bases from V and 6 bases from J, with 13 bases between. CDR3 sequence: CASSKVWTINEQFF. For the CDR3, the DNA is TGTGCCAGTAGTAAGGTGTGGACAATCAATGAGCAGTTCTTC. Full variable domain (missing parts from reference TRBV19 and TRBJ2-1): DGGITQSPKYLFRKEGQNVTLSCEQNLNHDAMYWYRQDPGQGLRLIYYSQIVNDFQKGDIAEGYSVSREKKESFPLTVTSAQKNPTAFYLCASSKVWTINEQFFGPGTRLTVL.

The chain links TRBV6-1 to TRBJ1-5; no firm D call. The CDR3 has 15 residues. Germline CDR1 MNHNS, CDR2 SASEGT. Trimming took off 5 bases at V and 6 bases at J, with 17 bases between the two ends. The CDR3 sequence is CASSNRRATGQPQHF. In DNA, the CDR3 is TGTGCCAGCAGTAATCGGAGGGCAACGGGTCAGCCCCAGCATTTT.

The chain couples TRBV3-1 to TRBJ2-7; D gene uncertain. Trimming shortened V by 4 bases and J by 7 bases, and 11 bases separated the two germline ends. The CDR3 consists of 12 residues. Germline CDR1 reads LGHDT; CDR2 reads YNNKEL (reference sequence). The CDR3 region has the DNA TGTGCCAGCAGCCGTTCGGATTTGGAGCAGTACTTC. It yields the protein CASSRSDLEQYF.

At least ten counts were recorded for this clonotype. The J gene is TRBJ2-3, the V gene TRBV5-1; 10 bases are shared with TRBD2. Germline V gene lookup returns CDR1 SGHRS and CDR2 YFSETQ. The CDR3 extends over 15 amino acids. Losses at the gene ends were 9 bases for V and 6 bases for J; bases not matched to a gene: 13. CDR3 bases: TGCGCCACCACGAGCAGCGGGAGGGCACGGGATACGCAGTATTTT. Amino acid sequence: CATTSSGRARDTQYF.

CDR3 DNA: TGCAGCGTTGAAAGGCGGCTAGTCTCGAATGAGCAGTTCTTC. Translating it yields CSVERRLVSNEQFF. The chain joins TRBV29-1 to TRBJ2-1, with no clear D. CDR1 is SQVTM and CDR2 is ANQGSEA in the germline V gene. The CDR3 loop spans 14 amino acids. Trimming took 2 bases from V and 7 from J, leaving 15 bases between them.

This clonotype came up a few times. This chain connects TRBV12-3 or TRBV12-4 to TRBJ2-6; D possibly uses TRBD1 or TRBD2 (6 bases each). CDR3 length equals 17 residues. Trimming removed 7 bases at V and 0 bases at J, with 16 bases between. CDR3 bases: TGTGCCAGCAACTTAGGGGGGTGGAACTCTGGGGCCAACGTCCTGACTTTC. Translation gives CASNLGGWNSGANVLTF.

This clonotype was seen a handful of times. This chain uses TRBV24-1 with TRBJ1-2, with 7 bases that match TRBD1. The V gene end was trimmed by 0 bases and the J gene end by 2 bases; junction bases not matched to a gene: 8. The CDR3 is 17 amino acids. Germline V gene sequence: CDR1 KGHDR, CDR2 SFDVKD. CDR3 loop: CATSDLRGGGTNYGYTF. Here the CDR3 DNA reads TGTGCCACCAGTGATTTGCGTGGAGGGGGCACCAACTATGGCTACACCTTC.

This clonotype was counted a few times. V and J are TRBV4-2 and TRBJ2-3; 11 bases fit TRBD2. Germline values: CDR1 LGHNA, CDR2 YNFKEQ. V shed 3 bases, J shed 3 bases, and the junction held 8 bases outside the gene matches. The CDR3 loop spans 17 amino acids. The DNA of the CDR3 is TGTGCCAGCAGCCAGGGAATAGCGGGGGGGCCAACAGATACGCAGTATTTT. This encodes CASSQGIAGGPTDTQYF.

The V and J genes are TRBV5-6 and TRBJ2-5, with 9 bases lining up with TRBD2. Trimming at V came to 4 bases and at J to 4 bases, leaving 17 bases not matched to a gene. CDR1 is SGHDT and CDR2 is YYEEEE in the germline V gene. This CDR3 is built from 18 residues. The CDR3 reads CASSPLGLAGLGPETQYF. For the CDR3, the DNA is TGTGCCAGCAGCCCCCTAGGCCTAGCGGGGCTCGGGCCAGAGACCCAGTACTTC.

The chain joins TRBV5-8 to TRBJ2-1; D possibly matches TRBD1 or TRBD2 (6 bases each). V was cut by 4 bases and J by 9 bases, with 23 bases left in between. The CDR3 totals 16 residues. Germline CDR1 SGHTS, CDR2 YDEGEE. Written as DNA, the CDR3 is TGTGCCAGCAGCCCCCCGGGGGTCAGGGGTCACCCTGAGCAGTTCTTC. It codes for CASSPPGVRGHPEQFF.

V usage is TRBV7-9 and J usage is TRBJ2-1; TRBD1 matches 8 bases. V was clipped by 5 bases and J by 5 bases; unmatched bases: 8. The CDR3 runs 15 residues. Looked up from germline, CDR1 is SEHNR and CDR2 is FQNEAQ (reference sequence). In DNA form, the CDR3 reads TGTGCCAGCAGCCCTCGGGACAGGACCAACAATGAGCAGTTCTTC. It translates to CASSPRDRTNNEQFF.

This clonotype was counted between two and nine times. The chain combines TRBV2 with TRBJ2-1; TRBD2 matches at 11 bases. The CDR3 extends over 14 amino acids. The V gene end was trimmed by 8 bases and the J gene end by 4 bases; junction bases not matched to a gene: 4. The germline gives CDR1 SNHLY, CDR2 FYNNEI. Written as DNA, the CDR3 is TGTGCCAGCGTCCTAGCGGGGGGATACAATGAGCAGTTCTTC. Amino acids: CASVLAGGYNEQFF.

This clonotype has only a few counts. The CDR3, as DNA: TGTGCCAGCAGTGAAATGGGACAGGGGAATGGCTACACCTTC. Its protein is CASSEMGQGNGYTF. The chain has TRBV12-3 or TRBV12-4 and TRBJ1-2, with 10 bases lining up with TRBD1. With 5 bases clipped from V and 6 bases from J, the junction kept 6 bases outside the gene matches. CDR3 length equals 14 residues.

The table lists this clonotype with a few counts. J is TRBJ1-1 and V is TRBV11-2; D not resolved. The CDR3 contains 17 residues. Between the trimmed V and J ends, which lost 0 bases and 1 base, there was a span of 15 bases. In germline, CDR1 is SGHAT, CDR2 FQNNGV. This CDR3 is CASSLEKLGSRNTEAFF. The CDR3 nucleotides read TGTGCCAGCAGCTTAGAGAAGTTAGGCTCTCGGAACACTGAAGCTTTCTTT.

This clonotype turned up a few times. This chain links TRBV18 with TRBJ2-3; D uncertain. The germline CDR1 and CDR2 sequences are KGHSH and LQKENI. The length of the CDR3 is 14 residues. Between the trimmed V and J ends, which lost 0 bases and 5 bases, there was a span of 9 bases. The CDR3 DNA follows: TGTGCCAGCTCACCACCTATGGGTGTAGATACGCAGTATTTT. Its translation is CASSPPMGVDTQYF.